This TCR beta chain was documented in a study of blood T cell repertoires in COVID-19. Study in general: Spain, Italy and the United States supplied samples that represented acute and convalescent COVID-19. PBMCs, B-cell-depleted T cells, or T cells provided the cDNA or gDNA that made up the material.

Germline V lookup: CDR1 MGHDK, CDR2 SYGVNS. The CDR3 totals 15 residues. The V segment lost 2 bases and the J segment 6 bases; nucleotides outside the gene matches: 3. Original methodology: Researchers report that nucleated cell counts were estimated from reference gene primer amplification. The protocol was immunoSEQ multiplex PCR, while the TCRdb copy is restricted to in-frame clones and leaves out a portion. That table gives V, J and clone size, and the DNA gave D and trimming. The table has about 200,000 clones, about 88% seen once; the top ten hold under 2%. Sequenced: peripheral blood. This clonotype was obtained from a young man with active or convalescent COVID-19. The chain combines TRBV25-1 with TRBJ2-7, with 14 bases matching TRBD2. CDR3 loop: CASSEPGLAGGEQYF. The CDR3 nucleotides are TGTGCCAGCAGTGAACCCGGACTAGCGGGAGGCGAGCAGTACTTC.